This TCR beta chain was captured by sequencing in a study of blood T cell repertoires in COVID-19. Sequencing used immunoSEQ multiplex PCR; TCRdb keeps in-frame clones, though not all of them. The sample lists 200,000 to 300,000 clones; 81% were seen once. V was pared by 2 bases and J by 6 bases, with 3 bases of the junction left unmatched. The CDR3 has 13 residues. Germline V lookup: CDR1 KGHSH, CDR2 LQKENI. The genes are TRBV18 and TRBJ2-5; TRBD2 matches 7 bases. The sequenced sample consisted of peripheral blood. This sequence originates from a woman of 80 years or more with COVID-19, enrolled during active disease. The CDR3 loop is CASSPTGGQTQYF. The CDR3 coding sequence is TGTGCCAGCTCACCAACGGGGGGTCAGACCCAGTACTTC.